The clone carrying this T cell receptor beta chain has a handful of counts. Its antigen is currently unknown. The data were taken from a study of cytomegalovirus exposure and HLA in healthy donors. Study at large: There were approximately 400 genotyped donors. Of these, roughly 82% fell in the genetic ancestry cluster associated with self-reported Caucasian donors.

CDR1 and CDR2 from the germline V gene are SGHRS and YFSETQ. Trimming pared 0 bases from V and 4 bases from J, leaving 11 bases between. The CDR3 sequence is 15 residues long. The study, taken as a whole, reports: Being productive about 90% or about 30% of the time was typical of most TCR beta V segments in an earlier analysis. Per published reports, the classifier diagnosed cytomegalovirus status with high specificity and sensitivity. A further, later analysis showed that HLA-associated TCR beta chains (compared with equally common others) were more clonally expanded.

Researchers ran the PCR with 60 Vbeta and 13 Jbeta primers. TCRdb's copy holds only in-frame clones and misses some; the assay was immunoSEQ multiplex PCR. Of roughly 220,000 clones listed, more than 60% are singletons. The clonotype originates from a woman in her 30s in good health and CMV-seronegative. Sequenced input: PBMCs. The gene calls are TRBV5-1 and TRBJ1-5; tentatively, D is TRBD1 (5 bases). DNA for the CDR3: TGCGCCAGCAGCTTGGAAGGGGTAAGGAATCAGCCCCAGCATTTT. It yields the protein CASSLEGVRNQPQHF. Variable domain in full (rest from reference TRBV5-1 and TRBJ1-5): KAGVTQTPRYLIKTRGQQVTLSCSPISGHRSVSWYQQTPGQGLQFLFEYFSETQRNKGNFPGRFSGRQFSNSRSEMNVSTLELGDSALYLCASSLEGVRNQPQHFGDGTRLSIL.